This T cell receptor beta chain was retrieved from a study of T cell responses to AZD1222 COVID-19 vaccine. Trimming removed 3 bases at V and 1 base at J, with 9 bases between. This CDR3 comprises 14 residues. Germline V lookup: CDR1 DFQATT, CDR2 SNEGSKA (reference sequence). Findings and limits, study-wide: Nearly half of spike-specific TCRs reportedly target variant regions that are unmutated in the B.1.351 and B.1.1.7 variants.

To note about this clone: The antigen is not known.

Measured with immunoSEQ multiplex PCR; TCRdb has only the in-frame clones, and not every one. The sample lists some 180,000 clones; just over 90% were seen once. V gene TRBV20-1 combines with J gene TRBJ2-2; D may be TRBD1 (6 bases). Here the sequenced sample was peripheral blood, taken 28 days after the second AZD1222 dose. The receptor was derived from an adult who received the AZD1222 COVID-19 vaccine. CDR3 protein: CSASRGQNTGELFF. The CDR3 DNA is TGCAGTGCTAGTCGGGGACAGAACACCGGGGAGCTGTTTTTT.